This entry is about one TCR beta chain. Antigen specificity is unknown. V shed 2 bases, J shed 3 bases, and the junction held 3 bases outside the gene matches. The germline gives CDR1 MNHNY, CDR2 SVGAGI (reference sequence). CDR3 size: 14 residues. The donors were members of the roughly 120-subject validation cohort (separate from the approximately 670-subject first cohort). The data were taken from a study of cytomegalovirus exposure and HLA in healthy donors. About the research overall: A subsequent analysis stated that the 100 to 150 validation repertoires were run on the same platform as the 600 to 750 first-cohort repertoires.

The study, taken as a whole, reports: First-cohort TCR clusters were later found to tend to co-occur in the 90 to 150 validation repertoires. Generally TCR sequences proved uncommon, though certain public TCRs appeared in numerous donors.

Profiling relied on immunoSEQ multiplex PCR, and the TCRdb table lists in-frame clones only, not all of them. Among some 65,000 clones, more than 95% were seen once, and the ten largest hold over 2%. The chain has TRBV6-6 and TRBJ1-1, with 7 bases fitting TRBD1. The sample comprised PBMCs. The source is a man aged 18 to 30 in good health and CMV-seronegative. The CDR3 DNA reads as TGTGCCAGCAGTTACAAGGGGGCGGACACTGAAGCTTTCTTT. Translating gives CASSYKGADTEAFF.